There are many counts of the clone carrying this TCR beta chain. Its antigen remains unidentified. RNA transcripts gave rise to amplified TCR beta CDR3 regions. RT-PCR in the first round (using the HTBI primer set) targeted the TCR CDR3. TCRdb re-analysed the multiplex PCR reads in MiXCR, keeping a single row per CDR3 protein. The repertoire has 350,000 to 400,000 distinct CDR3 sequences, about 20% of them found once; the top ten carry around 4%. This sample was taken from a study of T cells in Graves' hyperthyroidism and ophthalmopathy. Study-level points and caveats: Ophthalmopathy and stable hyperthyroidism were told apart by a 13 V-J model. Ophthalmopathy was model-predicted a median around 6.7 months pre-onset.

Uncontrolled infections, other autoimmune diseases, pregnancy or lactation led to exclusion of patients. The V end lost 7 bases, the J end lost 5 bases, and 21 bases lay between the germline ends. CDR1 is MNHNS, CDR2 SASEGT, per germline. The CDR3 is 16 amino acids. This TCR came from a woman aged 18 to 35 with Graves' hyperthyroidism. Material for sequencing was blood. The chain is built from TRBV6-1 and TRBJ1-5, with D possibly being TRBD1 (5 bases). CDR3 coding DNA: TGTGCCAGCATCGATACCTTCGGGACCGACGATCAGCCCCAGCATTTT. This codes for CASIDTFGTDDQPQHF.